The TCR beta chain under discussion was sequenced for a study of cytomegalovirus exposure and HLA in healthy donors. Researchers ran the PCR with 60 Vbeta and 13 Jbeta primers. Sequenced by immunoSEQ multiplex PCR; TCRdb stores in-frame clones only, minus some. The sample has around 170,000 clones; roughly 76% are singletons. Healthy bone marrow donors supplied every sample. Nominal health characterized the donors when sampled, though unrecorded immune exposures were likely. Input material: PBMCs. This receptor was identified in a middle-aged man in good health and CMV-seropositive.

CDR3 coding DNA: TGCGCCAGCAGCTTGGCCGGGGGTCAGGGTAATTCACCCCTCCACTTT. Residues: CASSLAGGQGNSPLHF. The chain employs TRBV5-1 and TRBJ1-6; D perhaps matches TRBD1 (5 bases). This CDR3 spans 16 amino acids. Germline V gene sequence: CDR1 SGHRS, CDR2 YFSETQ. V lost 0 bases and J 6 bases, leaving 13 bases between the germline ends. The full variable domain, its missing parts supplied by reference TRBV5-1 and TRBJ1-6, is KAGVTQTPRYLIKTRGQQVTLSCSPISGHRSVSWYQQTPGQGLQFLFEYFSETQRNKGNFPGRFSGRQFSNSRSEMNVSTLELGDSALYLCASSLAGGQGNSPLHFGNGTRLTVT.